Below, one TCR beta chain is given with its context. The data were obtained in a study of blood T cell repertoires in COVID-19. Overall study context: There were acute and convalescent COVID-19 samples, and they came from the United States, Italy and Spain. The cDNA or gDNA used as material had been derived from T cells, B-cell-depleted T cells, or PBMCs.

The CDR3 is 10 residues long. The J segment lost 11 bases and the V segment lost 6 bases, leaving 4 bases of the junction unmatched. The V gene's germline CDR1 is SQVTM and CDR2 ANQGSEA. As originally analysed: Estimation of nucleated cell counts was performed using reference gene primer amplification. Using immunoSEQ multiplex PCR, the repertoire was profiled, and TCRdb retains in-frame clones only, with some absent. D and trimming were read from the DNA, whereas the V and J calls and clone size are those reported in that table. The sample comprises 300,000 or so clones, 85% of which are singletons, and around 4.2% rests with the top ten.

The receptor comes from a woman between 45 and 65 years old with active or convalescent COVID-19. Sequencing was carried out using peripheral blood. V is TRBV29-1 and J is TRBJ1-2; the match to TRBD1 covers 9 bases. CDR3 in DNA: TGCAGCGTGGGACAGGGAGAGTACACCTTC. This translates into CSVGQGEYTF.